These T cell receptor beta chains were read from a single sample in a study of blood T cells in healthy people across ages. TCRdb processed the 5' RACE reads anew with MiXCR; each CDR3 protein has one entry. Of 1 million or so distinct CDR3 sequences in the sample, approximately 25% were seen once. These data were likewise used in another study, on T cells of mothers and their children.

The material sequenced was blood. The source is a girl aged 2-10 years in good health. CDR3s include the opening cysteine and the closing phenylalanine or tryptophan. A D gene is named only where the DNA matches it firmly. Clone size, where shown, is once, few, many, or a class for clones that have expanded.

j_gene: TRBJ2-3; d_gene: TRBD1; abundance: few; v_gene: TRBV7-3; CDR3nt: TGTGCCAGCAGCTCCGGACAGGGAAAAGATACGCAGTATTTT; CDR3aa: CASSSGQGKDTQYF
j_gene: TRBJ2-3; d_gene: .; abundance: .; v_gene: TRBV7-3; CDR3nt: TGTGCCAGCAGTCACGGAGGGCCAGGAGATACGCAGTATTTT; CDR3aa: CASSHGGPGDTQYF
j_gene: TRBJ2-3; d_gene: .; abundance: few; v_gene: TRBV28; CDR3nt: TGTGCCAGCACCAACTGGGGACGGACTACAGATACGCAGTATTTT; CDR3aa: CASTNWGRTTDTQYF
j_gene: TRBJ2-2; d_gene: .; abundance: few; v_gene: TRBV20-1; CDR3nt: TGCAGTGCCCGACCTCCTAGTAGAGGGAACACCGGGGAGCTGTTTTTT; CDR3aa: CSARPPSRGNTGELFF
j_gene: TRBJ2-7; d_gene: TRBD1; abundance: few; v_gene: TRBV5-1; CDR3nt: TGCGCCAGCAGCTTGGAGGGGGCATGGGGCTCCTACGAGCAGTACTTC; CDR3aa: CASSLEGAWGSYEQYF
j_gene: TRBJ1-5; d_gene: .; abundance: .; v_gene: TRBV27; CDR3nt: TGTGCCAGCAGTCTAACGGGAGGGGATAGCAATCAGCCCCAGCATTTT; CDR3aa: CASSLTGGDSNQPQHF
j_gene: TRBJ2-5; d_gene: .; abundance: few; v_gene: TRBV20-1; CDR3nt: TGCAGTGCTAGTCTGGGGCAGTGGGTGGCAGAGACCCAGTACTTC; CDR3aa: CSASLGQWVAETQYF
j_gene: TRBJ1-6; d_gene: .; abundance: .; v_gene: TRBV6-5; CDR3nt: TGTGCCAGCAGTTACTCCGGACGAGGGGATTCACCCCTCCACTTT; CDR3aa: CASSYSGRGDSPLHF
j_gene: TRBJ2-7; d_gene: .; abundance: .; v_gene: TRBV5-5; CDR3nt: TGTGCCAGCAGCTTGCAACGGCACTCCTACGAGCAGTACTTC; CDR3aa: CASSLQRHSYEQYF
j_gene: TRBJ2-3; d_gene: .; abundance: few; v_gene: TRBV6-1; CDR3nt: TGTGCCAGCAGGGTGGGGACCGCCGGGGGCACAGATACGCAGTATTTT; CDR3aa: CASRVGTAGGTDTQYF
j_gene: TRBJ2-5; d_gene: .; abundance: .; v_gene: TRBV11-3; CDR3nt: TGTGCCAGCAGCCCCTACTCAGGGATCAAGCAGTACTTC; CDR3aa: CASSPYSGIKQYF
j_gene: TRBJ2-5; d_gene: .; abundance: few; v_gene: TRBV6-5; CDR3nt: TGTGCCAGCAGTTCTGCCGGGGCGACGGGACTCGTGACCCAGTACTTC; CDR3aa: CASSSAGATGLVTQYF
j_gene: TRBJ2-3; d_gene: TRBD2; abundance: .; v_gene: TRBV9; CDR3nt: TGTGCCAGCAGCGCCTTGACTAGCGGGGGCCCAGATACGCAGTATTTT; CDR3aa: CASSALTSGGPDTQYF
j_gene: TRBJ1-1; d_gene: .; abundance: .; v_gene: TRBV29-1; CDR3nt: TGCAGCGTCTTAGACTACACTGAAGCTTTCTTT; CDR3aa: CSVLDYTEAFF
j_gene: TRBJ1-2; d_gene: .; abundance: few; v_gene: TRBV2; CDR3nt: TGTGCCAGCAGTGAAGCCCCGGGACGATACTATGGCTACACCTTC; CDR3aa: CASSEAPGRYYGYTF
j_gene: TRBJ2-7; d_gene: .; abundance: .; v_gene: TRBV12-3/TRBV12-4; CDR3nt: TGTGCCAGCAGTTTCTCGCTGCAATACTACGAGCAGTACTTC; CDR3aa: CASSFSLQYYEQYF
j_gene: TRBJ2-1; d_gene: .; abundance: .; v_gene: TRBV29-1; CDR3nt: TGCAGCGTTGTAGTACCTAACGACAATGAGCAGTTCTTC; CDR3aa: CSVVVPNDNEQFF
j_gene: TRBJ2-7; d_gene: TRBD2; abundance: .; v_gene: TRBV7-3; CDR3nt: TGTGCCAGCAGCCCGCTAGCGGGGGATTTGATCTTC; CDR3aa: CASSPLAGDLIF